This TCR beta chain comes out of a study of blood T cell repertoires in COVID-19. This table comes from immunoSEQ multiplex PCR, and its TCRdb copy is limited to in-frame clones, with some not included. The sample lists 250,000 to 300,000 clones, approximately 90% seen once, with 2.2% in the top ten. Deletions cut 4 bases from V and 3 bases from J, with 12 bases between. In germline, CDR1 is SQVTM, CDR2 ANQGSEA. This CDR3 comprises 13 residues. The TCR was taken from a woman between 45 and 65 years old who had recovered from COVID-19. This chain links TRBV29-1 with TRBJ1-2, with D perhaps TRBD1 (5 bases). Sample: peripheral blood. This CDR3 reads CSVAGWTDYGYTF. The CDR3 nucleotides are TGCAGCGTTGCAGGGTGGACGGACTATGGCTACACCTTC. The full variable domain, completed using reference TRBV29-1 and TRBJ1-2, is SAVISQKPSRDICQRGTSLTIQCQVDSQVTMMFWYRQQPGQSLTLIATANQGSEATYESGFVIDKFPISRPNLTFSTLTVSNMSPEDSSIYLCSVAGWTDYGYTFGSGTRLTVV.